One TCR beta chain is described in this entry. This clone has more than one count but fewer than ten. Which antigen it targets is not known. No base-level quality is on record; no much larger clone is a single base apart. The data originate from a study of OX40 agonist ivuxolimab in advanced cancers. Regarding the complete study: Ivuxolimab, which targeted the costimulatory receptor OX40 (CD134), was an agonistic, fully human IgG2 monoclonal antibody. Partial responses occurred in three dose-escalation patients: two with cutaneous melanoma and one with hepatocellular carcinoma. Peripheral TCRbeta sequencing aimed to test whether ivuxolimab altered TCR sequence diversity and caused clonal T-cell expansion. The paper covers the monotherapy dose-escalation part of the phase I ivuxolimab trial, which included N of about 51 patients. Patients were allowed to have had prior anti-PD-1, anti-PD-L1 or anti-CTLA-4 therapy, and approximately 40% of the dose-escalation patients had been treated with checkpoint inhibitors. Intravenous ivuxolimab was administered to patients every 2 weeks at six dose levels: 0.01, 0.1, 0.3, 1.5, 3 and 10 mg/kg. Among the approximately 54 dose-escalation patients, about 20 had hepatocellular carcinoma, roughly 15 melanoma, 9 renal cell carcinoma and 9 head and neck cancer. The dose-escalation cohort was approximately 83% male with a mean age of around 62 years, ranging from about 23 to 85.

Points the paper makes about the study in general: Partial responders in the 0.1-3.0 mg/kg groups had among the lowest normalized peripheral clonal expansion, especially among CD8+ T cells. On average, CD8+ T cells showed more expanded clones than CD4+ T cells after ivuxolimab. Low levels of normalized T-cell clonal expansion were also seen in some patients who did not respond. At doses of 0.1 to 3.0 mg/kg, clonal expansion of both CD4+ and CD8+ blood T cells was observed from baseline to week 6. Which antigens the clonally expanded peripheral T cells were specific for was not determined.

Genomic DNA was extracted from sorted cells for sequencing of the TCRbeta CDR3 region. The immunoSEQ Assay was used to sequence the TCRbeta CDR3 regions. In TCRdb, the immuneACCESS table is reduced to in-frame sequences with V and J assigned. These tables do not hold every clone; where another copy was compared, an unresolved V gene accounts for under half, and the others remain unexplained. In all, the sample holds about 130,000 clones, and approximately 94% of those were seen once. Approximately 0.93% of the sample comes from the top ten. Patients with a history of autoimmune disease or receiving systemic immunosuppression were excluded from the trial. Peripheral blood for TCR sequencing was collected from all dose cohorts at baseline, on cycle 4 day 1, and on cycle 7 day 1. Samples came from an open-label, multicenter, first-in-human phase I dose-escalation trial of ivuxolimab. Adults with locally advanced or metastatic head and neck squamous cell, hepatocellular, melanoma or renal cell carcinoma were enrolled in the trial. Before TCR sequencing, CD4+ and CD8+ T cells were separately sorted from peripheral blood.

This TCR came from an adult with an advanced solid tumor such as melanoma, head and neck, liver or kidney cancer. The sample here was CD4+ or CD8+ T cells sorted from blood, taken in a trial of the OX40 agonist ivuxolimab.

The sequenced DNA: TGTGCCAGTAGTTTCAGGCAGGATGGCTACACCTTC. Translated, it reads CASSFRQDGYTF. The receptor chain draws on TRBV19 and TRBJ1-2; a confident D gene designation cannot be given. CDR1 LNHDA and CDR2 SQIVND were looked up in the germline V gene (reference sequence). Measured from the cysteine to the phenylalanine, the CDR3 is 12 residues long. Only the CDR3 region is kept as DNA, spanning 36 bases read in frame from base 1. The junction carries 10 bases between V and J, which are trimmed by 5 bases and 6 bases respectively. With the portions outside the CDR3 filled from the reference TRBV19 and TRBJ1-2 genes, the complete variable region becomes DGGITQSPKYLFRKEGQNVTLSCEQNLNHDAMYWYRQDPGQGLRLIYYSQIVNDFQKGDIAEGYSVSREKKESFPLTVTSAQKNPTAFYLCASSFRQDGYTFGSGTRLTVV.